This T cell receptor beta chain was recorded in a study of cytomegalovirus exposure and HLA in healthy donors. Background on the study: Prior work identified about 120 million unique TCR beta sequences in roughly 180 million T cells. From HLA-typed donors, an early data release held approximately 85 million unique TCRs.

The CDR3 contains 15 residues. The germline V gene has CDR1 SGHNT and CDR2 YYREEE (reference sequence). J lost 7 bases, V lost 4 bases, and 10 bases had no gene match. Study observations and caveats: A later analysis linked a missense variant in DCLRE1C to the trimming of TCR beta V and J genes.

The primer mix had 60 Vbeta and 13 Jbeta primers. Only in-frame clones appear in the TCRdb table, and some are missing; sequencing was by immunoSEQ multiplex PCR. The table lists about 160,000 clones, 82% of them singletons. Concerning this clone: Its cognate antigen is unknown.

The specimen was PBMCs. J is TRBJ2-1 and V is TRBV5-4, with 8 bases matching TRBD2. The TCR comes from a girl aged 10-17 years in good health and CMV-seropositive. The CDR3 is CASSMGLVTANEQFF. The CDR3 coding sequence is TGTGCCAGCAGCATGGGACTAGTGACGGCGAATGAGCAGTTCTTC.